This T cell receptor (beta chain) was obtained from a study of T-cell memory formation after mild COVID-19. Study-level points and caveats: SARS-CoV-2 specificity was not confirmed for second-wave clones peaking on day 37. Largely, contracting CD4+ clones fell within CM and EM, and contracting CD8+ clones within EMRA.

The CDR3 extends over 14 amino acids. Germline V gives CDR1 SEHNR, CDR2 FQNEAQ (reference sequence). V was clipped by 1 base and J by 8 bases, with 14 bases between them. Each CDR3 protein is one row after TCRdb ran MiXCR on the 5' RACE reads. The table lists hundreds of thousands of distinct CDR3 sequences, about a sixth of them singletons. This clonotype was seen a handful of times. The antigen is unknown. The source is an adult woman who had mild COVID-19 (a few samples of this study predate the infection). Cell type and time point are not known. Sequencing was done on a sample of PBMCs or a T cell subset sorted from them (not recorded which). V gene TRBV7-9 combines with J gene TRBJ1-2; D might be TRBD1 (5 bases). The chain's CDR3 is CASSLGDDGGGYTF. Written as DNA, the CDR3 is TGTGCCAGCAGCTTAGGGGACGACGGAGGCGGCTACACCTTC.